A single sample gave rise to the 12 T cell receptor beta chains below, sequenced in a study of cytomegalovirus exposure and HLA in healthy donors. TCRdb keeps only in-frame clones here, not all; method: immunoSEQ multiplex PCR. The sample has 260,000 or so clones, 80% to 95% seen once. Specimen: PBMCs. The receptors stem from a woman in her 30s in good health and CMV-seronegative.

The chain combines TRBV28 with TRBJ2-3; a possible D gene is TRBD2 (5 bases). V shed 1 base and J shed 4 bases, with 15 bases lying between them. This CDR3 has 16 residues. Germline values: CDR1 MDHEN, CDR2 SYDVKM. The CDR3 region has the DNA TGTGCCAGCAGTTTATTCCCGATGGGAGAACCAGATACGCAGTATTTT. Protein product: CASSLFPMGEPDTQYF.

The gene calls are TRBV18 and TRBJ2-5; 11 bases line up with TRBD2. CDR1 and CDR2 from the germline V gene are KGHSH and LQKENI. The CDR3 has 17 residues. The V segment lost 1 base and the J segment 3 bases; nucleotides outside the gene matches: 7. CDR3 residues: CASSPLGLAGNEETQYF. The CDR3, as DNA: TGTGCCAGCTCACCACTCGGACTAGCGGGCAACGAAGAGACCCAGTACTTC.

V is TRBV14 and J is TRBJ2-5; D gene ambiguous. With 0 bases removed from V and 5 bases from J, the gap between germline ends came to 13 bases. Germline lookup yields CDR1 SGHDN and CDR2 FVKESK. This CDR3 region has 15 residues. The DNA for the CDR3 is TGTGCCAGCAGCCAAGACGGCCATTTGGGGGAGACCCAGTACTTC. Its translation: CASSQDGHLGETQYF.

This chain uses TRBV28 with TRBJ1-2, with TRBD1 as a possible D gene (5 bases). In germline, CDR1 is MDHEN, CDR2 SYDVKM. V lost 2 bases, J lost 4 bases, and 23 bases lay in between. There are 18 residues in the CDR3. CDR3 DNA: TGTGCCAGCAGTTTAATTGTGGGGCTCGGCCCCATGAGCTATGGCTACACCTTC. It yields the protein CASSLIVGLGPMSYGYTF.

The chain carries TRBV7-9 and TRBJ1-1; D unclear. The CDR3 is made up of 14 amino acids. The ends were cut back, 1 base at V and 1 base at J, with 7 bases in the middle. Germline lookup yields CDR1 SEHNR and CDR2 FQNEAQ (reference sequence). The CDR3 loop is CASSLVEGNTEAFF. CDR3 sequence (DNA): TGTGCCAGCAGCTTAGTCGAGGGGAACACTGAAGCTTTCTTT.

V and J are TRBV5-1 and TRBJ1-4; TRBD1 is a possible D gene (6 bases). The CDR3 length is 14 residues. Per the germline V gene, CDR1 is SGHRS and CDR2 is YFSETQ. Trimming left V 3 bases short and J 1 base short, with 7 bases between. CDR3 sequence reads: CASSSQGTNEKLFF. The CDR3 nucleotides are TGCGCCAGCAGCTCACAGGGAACTAATGAAAAACTGTTTTTT.

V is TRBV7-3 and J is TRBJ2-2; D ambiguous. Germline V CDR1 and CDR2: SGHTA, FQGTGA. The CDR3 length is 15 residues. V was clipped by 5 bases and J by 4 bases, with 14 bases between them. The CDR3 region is CASSLGDVSTGELFF. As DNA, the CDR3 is TGTGCCAGCAGCCTAGGTGACGTGTCCACCGGGGAGCTGTTTTTT.

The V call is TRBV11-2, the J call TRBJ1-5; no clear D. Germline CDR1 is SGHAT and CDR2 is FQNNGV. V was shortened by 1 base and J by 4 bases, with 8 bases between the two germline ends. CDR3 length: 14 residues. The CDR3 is CASSLGSGNQPQHF. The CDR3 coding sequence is TGTGCCAGCAGCTTAGGGAGTGGAAATCAGCCCCAGCATTTT. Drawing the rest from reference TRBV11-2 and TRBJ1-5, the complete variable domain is EAGVAQSPRYKIIEKRQSVAFWCNPISGHATLYWYQQILGQGPKLLIQFQNNGVVDDSQLPKDRFSAERLKGVDSTLKIQPAKLEDSAVYLCASSLGSGNQPQHFGDGTRLSIL.

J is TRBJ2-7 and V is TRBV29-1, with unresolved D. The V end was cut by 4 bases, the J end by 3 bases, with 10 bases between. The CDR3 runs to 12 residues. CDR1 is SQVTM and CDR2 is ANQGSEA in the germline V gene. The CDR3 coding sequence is TGCAGCGTTGGAGTTTCGGGCTACGAGCAGTACTTC. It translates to CSVGVSGYEQYF.

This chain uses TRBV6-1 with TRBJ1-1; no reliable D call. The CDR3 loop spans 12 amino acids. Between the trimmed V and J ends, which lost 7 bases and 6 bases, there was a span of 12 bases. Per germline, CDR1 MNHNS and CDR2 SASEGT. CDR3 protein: CASKELRAEAFF. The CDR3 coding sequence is TGTGCCAGCAAGGAACTGCGGGCTGAAGCTTTCTTT.

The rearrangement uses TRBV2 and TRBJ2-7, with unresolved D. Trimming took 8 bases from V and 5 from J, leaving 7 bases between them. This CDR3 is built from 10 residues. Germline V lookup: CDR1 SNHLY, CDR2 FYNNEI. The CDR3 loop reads CASSRDEQYF. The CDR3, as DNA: TGTGCCAGCTCTAGGGACGAGCAGTACTTC.

The CDR3 region is CASSQQPATRQETQYF. Written as DNA, the CDR3 is TGTGCCAGCAGCCAACAACCAGCCACCAGACAAGAGACCCAGTACTTC. The V gene is TRBV9, the J gene TRBJ2-5; unclear D gene. Germline V gene lookup returns CDR1 SGDLS and CDR2 YYNGEE. The CDR3 spans 16 residues. V was trimmed by 4 bases and J by 2 bases, leaving 18 bases between them.